A single sample gave rise to the 21 T cell receptor beta chains below, sequenced in a study of shared clonotypes between healthy human individuals. The data were produced by immunoSEQ multiplex PCR, yet TCRdb's version contains in-frame clones alone and is incomplete. The top ten clones hold approximately 12% of a sample with some 500,000 clones, roughly 80% of them seen once. Material: PBMCs. These TCRs come from a woman in her forties in good health. Some clones in this sample may be carry-over from other donors' samples.

The J gene is TRBJ2-5, the V gene TRBV10-3; 7 bases are a match to TRBD1. There are 14 residues in the CDR3. Per germline, CDR1 ENHRY and CDR2 SYGVKD. After removal of 9 bases from V and 0 bases from J, the junction contained 7 bases not matched to a gene. CDR3 region: CAIWTGEYQETQYF. In DNA, the CDR3 is TGTGCCATTTGGACAGGAGAGTACCAAGAGACCCAGTACTTC.

This rearrangement joins TRBV19 to TRBJ2-1; D is possibly TRBD2 (6 bases). The CDR3 is made up of 14 amino acids. V was clipped by 1 base and J by 8 bases, with 12 bases between them. Per germline, CDR1 LNHDA and CDR2 SQIVND (reference sequence). Here the CDR3 reads CASSIAGAWDEQFF. The CDR3 bases are TGTGCCAGTAGTATAGCGGGAGCTTGGGATGAGCAGTTCTTC. The full variable domain, its missing parts supplied by reference TRBV19 and TRBJ2-1, is DGGITQSPKYLFRKEGQNVTLSCEQNLNHDAMYWYRQDPGQGLRLIYYSQIVNDFQKGDIAEGYSVSREKKESFPLTVTSAQKNPTAFYLCASSIAGAWDEQFFGPGTRLTVL.

This clone was recorded once. A far larger clone lies a single base away; this is likely a read error. This chain links TRBV5-1 with TRBJ2-2; 7 bases map to TRBD1. There are 14 residues in the CDR3. CDR1 is SGHRS, CDR2 YFSETQ, per germline. V shed 3 bases, J shed 5 bases, and the junction held 4 bases outside the gene matches. DNA for the CDR3: TGCGCCAGCAGCTGGGACAGTGCAACCGGGGAGCTGTTTTTT. This codes for CASSWDSATGELFF.

On this clone: Only one base separates this from a far larger clonotype, so it likely reflects a read error. Other DNA sequences in the same sample also yield this CDR3. V gene TRBV5-6 combines with J gene TRBJ1-2; TRBD1 is a possible D gene (6 bases). Trimming took 8 bases from V and 8 from J, leaving 22 bases between them. The germline gives CDR1 SGHDT, CDR2 YYEEEE. This CDR3 spans 14 amino acids. DNA for the CDR3: TGTGCCAGTAGCCTCGAAGGGGGTTACACAGGCTACACCTTC. Protein product: CASSLEGGYTGYTF. Variable domain in full (rest from reference TRBV5-6 and TRBJ1-2): DAGVTQSPTHLIKTRGQQVTLRCSPKSGHDTVSWYQQALGQGPQFIFQYYEEEERQRGNFPDRFSGHQFPNYSSELNVNALLLGDSALYLCASSLEGGYTGYTFGSGTRLTVV.

The sample holds a few counts of this clone. The chain employs TRBV27 and TRBJ2-5; 9 bases match TRBD1. With the DNA end fitting TRBJ2-7 better, the J assignment may be wrong. Germline lookup yields CDR1 MNHEY and CDR2 SMNVEV (reference sequence). This CDR3 contains 16 residues. CDR3: CASSTPLTGGSYEQYF. CDR3 nucleotide sequence: TGTGCCAGCAGTACCCCCCTGACAGGGGGTTCCTACGAGCAGTACTTC.

Of note for this clone: Sequence at one end of the junction differs from germline and may be a read error. The chain recombines TRBV29-1 with TRBJ2-6, with 9 bases aligning to TRBD1. The CDR3 covers 16 residues. Germline assignment: CDR1 SQVTM and CDR2 ANQGSEA. CDR3 bases: TGCAGCGTTTGGGACAGGGCCTACTCTGGGGCCAACGTCCCGACTTTC. Protein product: CSVWDRAYSGANVPTF.

A word on this clone: The same CDR3 can be traced to other DNA sequences in this sample. V and J are TRBV19 and TRBJ1-1, with unresolved D. CDR1 and CDR2 from the germline V gene are LNHDA and SQIVND (reference sequence). Trimming left V 4 bases short and J 1 base short, with 7 bases between. The CDR3 loop spans 13 amino acids. CDR3 DNA sequence: TGTGCCAGTAGTAGGACGGGGAACACTGAAGCTTTCTTT. The encoded protein is CASSRTGNTEAFF.

As for this clone: A single base is all that separates this from a far larger clone, so a read error is likely. This sample also contains other DNA sequences that code for the same CDR3. The chain recombines TRBV4-3 with TRBJ2-7; D not certain. CDR3 length: 14 residues. V was cut by 0 bases and J by 3 bases, with 9 bases left in between. CDR1 is LGHNA and CDR2 is YSLEER in the germline V gene. The CDR3 DNA follows: TGCGCCAGCAGCCAAGACCGCTACAGCTACGAGCAGTACTTC. Its translation: CASSQDRYSYEQYF.

The chain links TRBV27 to TRBJ2-7, with D perhaps matching TRBD1 (5 bases). This CDR3 region has 13 residues. Trimming took off 3 bases at V and 4 bases at J, with 10 bases between the two ends. Germline V gives CDR1 MNHEY, CDR2 SMNVEV (reference sequence). CDR3 in amino acids: CASSFDRGYEQYF. The CDR3 DNA reads as TGTGCCAGCAGTTTTGACAGAGGTTACGAGCAGTACTTC.

The chain uses TRBV5-1 and TRBJ2-7; TRBD1 is a possible D gene (6 bases). V lost 4 bases and J 4 bases, leaving 21 bases between the germline ends. This CDR3 is 16 amino acids long. CDR1 and CDR2 from the germline V gene are SGHRS and YFSETQ. The CDR3 reads CASSPQWAGAGYEQYF. CDR3 sequence (DNA): TGCGCCAGCAGCCCGCAATGGGCAGGGGCTGGGTACGAGCAGTACTTC.

CDR3 DNA: TGTGCCAGTAGTATAGTGGTCCAGGCCTGGACCTCTGGGGCCAACGTCCTGACTTTC. Translated, it gives CASSIVVQAWTSGANVLTF. The chain couples TRBV19 to TRBJ2-6, with D unclear. Germline loops: CDR1 LNHDA, CDR2 SQIVND (reference sequence). CDR3 size: 19 residues. Trimming took 1 base from V and 0 from J, leaving 16 bases between them.

The genes are TRBV5-1 and TRBJ2-7; a weak D match, TRBD1 (6 bases). The germline gives CDR1 SGHRS, CDR2 YFSETQ. CDR3 length equals 15 residues. Trimming removed 4 bases from V and 7 bases from J, with 21 bases in between. Here the CDR3 DNA reads TGCGCCAGCAGCATTGGGACACCCGACGTGAGAGAGCAGTACTTC. This translates into CASSIGTPDVREQYF.

V is TRBV7-2 and J is TRBJ2-1; no definite D call. This CDR3 has 13 residues. Germline V CDR1 and CDR2: SGHTA, FQGNSA. V was trimmed by 1 base and J by 15 bases, leaving 16 bases between them. The CDR3 is CASSLESGGMPFF. CDR3 coding DNA: TGTGCCAGCAGCTTAGAGTCAGGTGGAATGCCGTTCTTC.

The V gene is TRBV7-9, the J gene TRBJ2-5, with 7 bases lining up with TRBD1. The DNA matches TRBJ2-7 better at its end, which makes the J call doubtful. Germline V gives CDR1 SEHNR, CDR2 FQNEAQ (reference sequence). CDR3 length: 15 amino acids. CDR3 sequence reads: CASSSTKGALYEQYF. The CDR3 DNA reads TGTGCCAGCAGCTCAACGAAGGGGGCCCTATACGAGCAGTACTTC.

This clone was picked up a small number of times. V usage is TRBV27 and J usage is TRBJ2-5; the D is unclear. CDR1 is MNHEY, CDR2 SMNVEV, per germline (reference sequence). The length of the CDR3 is 9 residues. Trimming removed 10 bases from V and 0 bases from J, with 0 bases in between. CDR3 sequence reads: CANQETQYF. The CDR3 DNA reads as TGTGCCAACCAAGAGACCCAGTACTTC.

Many counts were recorded for this clone. The V and J genes are TRBV5-1 and TRBJ2-7; D is uncertain. V lost 0 bases and J 3 bases, leaving 10 bases between the germline ends. Germline V gene sequence: CDR1 SGHRS, CDR2 YFSETQ. This CDR3 has 14 residues. DNA for the CDR3: TGCGCCAGCAGCTTGGAGGGCAGTAACTACGAGCAGTACTTC. Translation: CASSLEGSNYEQYF.

V usage is TRBV20-1 and J usage is TRBJ2-7, with D perhaps TRBD1 (6 bases). This CDR3 is 11 amino acids long. Germline CDR1 is DFQATT and CDR2 is SNEGSKA (reference sequence). Between the trimmed V and J ends, which lost 7 bases and 4 bases, there was a span of 11 bases. The CDR3 DNA follows: TGCAGTGTACGGACAGTTTACGAGCAGTACTTC. Protein sequence: CSVRTVYEQYF.

The CDR3 spells CASSLGLVGHYGYTF. CDR3 bases: TGTGCCAGCAGCTTAGGGTTGGTGGGTCACTATGGCTACACCTTC. J is TRBJ1-2 and V is TRBV7-3; D gene uncertain. The CDR3 spans 15 residues. Germline CDR1 SGHTA, CDR2 FQGTGA. The V and J ends lost 2 bases and 3 bases respectively, with 13 bases between them.

This clone was recorded at least ten times. The rearrangement joins TRBV7-6 to TRBJ1-1; possible D gene TRBD1, 6 bases. The CDR3 covers 14 residues. V lost 7 bases and J 1 base, leaving 13 bases between the germline ends. CDR1 is SGHVS and CDR2 is FNYEAQ in the germline V gene. The CDR3 loop reads CASTRGGGNTEAFF. The DNA of the CDR3 is TGTGCCAGCACCCGGGGGGGCGGGAACACTGAAGCTTTCTTT.

The rearrangement joins TRBV27 to TRBJ2-7, with D possibly matching TRBD2 (6 bases). This CDR3 has 14 residues. Looked up from germline, CDR1 is MNHEY and CDR2 is SMNVEV (reference sequence). Between the trimmed V and J ends, which lost 6 bases and 4 bases, there was a span of 16 bases. CDR3 nucleotides: TGTGCCAGCAGCCCCCGGCGGGATGGATACGAGCAGTACTTC. It translates to CASSPRRDGYEQYF.

This chain uses TRBV27 with TRBJ2-1; TRBD1 or TRBD2 may be the D gene (5 bases each). Trimming shortened V by 6 bases and J by 6 bases, and 15 bases separated the two germline ends. Germline-derived CDR1 and CDR2 are MNHEY and SMNVEV (reference sequence). CDR3 length: 14 amino acids. In nucleotides, the CDR3 is TGTGCCAGCAGCCTCTCTGGGGCGGGCAATGAGCAGTTCTTC. Protein: CASSLSGAGNEQFF.